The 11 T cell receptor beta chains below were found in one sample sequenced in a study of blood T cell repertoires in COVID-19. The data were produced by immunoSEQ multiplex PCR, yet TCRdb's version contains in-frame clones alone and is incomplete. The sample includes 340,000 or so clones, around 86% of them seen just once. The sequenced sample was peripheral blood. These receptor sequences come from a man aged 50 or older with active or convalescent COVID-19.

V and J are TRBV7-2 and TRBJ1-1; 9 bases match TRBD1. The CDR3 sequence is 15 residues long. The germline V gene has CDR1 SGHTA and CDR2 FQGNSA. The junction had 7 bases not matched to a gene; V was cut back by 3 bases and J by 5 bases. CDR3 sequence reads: CASSFLGQGLTEAFF. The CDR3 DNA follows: TGTGCCAGCAGCTTCCTTGGACAGGGGTTGACTGAAGCTTTCTTT.

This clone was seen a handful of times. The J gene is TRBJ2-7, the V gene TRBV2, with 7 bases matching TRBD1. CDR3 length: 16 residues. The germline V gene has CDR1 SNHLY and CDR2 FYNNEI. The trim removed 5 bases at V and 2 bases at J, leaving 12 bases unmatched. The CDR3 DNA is TGTGCCAGCAGTCATTCCGGGACAGCAAGTCCCTACGAGCAGTACTTC. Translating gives CASSHSGTASPYEQYF.

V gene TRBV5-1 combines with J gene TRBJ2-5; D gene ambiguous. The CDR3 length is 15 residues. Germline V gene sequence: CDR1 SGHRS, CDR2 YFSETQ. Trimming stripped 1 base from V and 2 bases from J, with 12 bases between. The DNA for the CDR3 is TGCGCCAGCAGCTTGTTCGGTGTGTTTCAAGAGACCCAGTACTTC. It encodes CASSLFGVFQETQYF.

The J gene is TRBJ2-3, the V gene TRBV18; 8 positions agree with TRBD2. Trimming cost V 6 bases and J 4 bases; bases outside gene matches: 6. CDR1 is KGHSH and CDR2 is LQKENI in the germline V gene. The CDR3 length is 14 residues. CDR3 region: CASSPGGAADTQYF. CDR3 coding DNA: TGTGCCAGCTCCCCGGGGGGGGCAGCAGATACGCAGTATTTT.

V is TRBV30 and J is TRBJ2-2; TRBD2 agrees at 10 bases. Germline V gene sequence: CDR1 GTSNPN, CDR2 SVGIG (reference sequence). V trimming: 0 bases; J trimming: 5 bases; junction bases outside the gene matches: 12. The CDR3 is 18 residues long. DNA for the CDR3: TGTGCCTGGAGTGTAAGCGGGAGGGCCCGCTGGGGTACCGGGGAGCTGTTTTTT. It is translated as CAWSVSGRARWGTGELFF.

CDR3 protein: CASIPWRETAGELFF. In nucleotides, the CDR3 is TGTGCCAGCATCCCGTGGAGGGAAACGGCCGGGGAGCTGTTTTTT. The chain couples TRBV7-8 to TRBJ2-2; a possible D gene is TRBD2 (6 bases). Germline values: CDR1 SGHVS, CDR2 FQNEAQ. The CDR3 is 15 residues long. Trimming left V 7 bases short and J 6 bases short, with 18 bases between.

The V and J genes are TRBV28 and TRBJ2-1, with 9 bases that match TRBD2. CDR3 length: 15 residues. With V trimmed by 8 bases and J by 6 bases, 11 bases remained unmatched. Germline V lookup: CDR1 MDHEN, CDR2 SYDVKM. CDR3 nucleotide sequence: TGTGCCAGCCGGATGGGCGGGGGGGCCCGCAATGAGCAGTTCTTC. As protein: CASRMGGGARNEQFF.

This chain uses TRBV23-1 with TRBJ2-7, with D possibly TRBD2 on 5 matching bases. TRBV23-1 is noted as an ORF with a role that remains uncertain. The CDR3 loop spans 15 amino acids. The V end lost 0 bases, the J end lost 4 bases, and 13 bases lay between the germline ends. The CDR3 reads CASSQSWESGYEQYF. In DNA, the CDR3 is TGCGCCAGCAGTCAATCCTGGGAAAGCGGATACGAGCAGTACTTC.

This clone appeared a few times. The CDR3 DNA follows: TGTGCCAGCGGGGGTTGGAGGGTGAGTGGCTACACCTTC. Its translation: CASGGWRVSGYTF. The chain combines TRBV28 with TRBJ1-2, with D possibly matching TRBD1 (5 bases). This CDR3 has 13 amino acids. Looked up from germline, CDR1 is MDHEN and CDR2 is SYDVKM. Trimming shortened V by 8 bases and J by 7 bases, and 17 bases separated the two germline ends.

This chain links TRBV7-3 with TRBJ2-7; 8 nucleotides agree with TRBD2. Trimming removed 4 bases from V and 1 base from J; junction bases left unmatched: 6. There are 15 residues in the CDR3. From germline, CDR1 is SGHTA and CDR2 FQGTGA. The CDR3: CASSYSGLVSYEQYF. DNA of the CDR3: TGTGCCAGCAGCTACTCGGGACTAGTTTCCTACGAGCAGTACTTC.

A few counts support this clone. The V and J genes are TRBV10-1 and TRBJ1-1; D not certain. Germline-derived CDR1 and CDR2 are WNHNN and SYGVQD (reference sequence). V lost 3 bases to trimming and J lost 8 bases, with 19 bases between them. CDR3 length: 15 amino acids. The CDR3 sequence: CASSDGGSVWGEAFF. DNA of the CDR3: TGCGCCAGCAGTGACGGAGGGTCGGTATGGGGAGAAGCTTTCTTT.